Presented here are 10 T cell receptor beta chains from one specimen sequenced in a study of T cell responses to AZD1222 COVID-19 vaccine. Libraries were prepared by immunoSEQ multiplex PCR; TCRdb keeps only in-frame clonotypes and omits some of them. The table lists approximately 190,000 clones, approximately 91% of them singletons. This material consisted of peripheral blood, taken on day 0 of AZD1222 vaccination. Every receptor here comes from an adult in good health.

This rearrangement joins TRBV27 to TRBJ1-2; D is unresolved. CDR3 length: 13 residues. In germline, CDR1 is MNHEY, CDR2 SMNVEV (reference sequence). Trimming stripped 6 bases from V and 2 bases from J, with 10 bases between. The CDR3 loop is CASSRPGNYGYTF. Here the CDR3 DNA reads TGTGCCAGCAGCCGCCCGGGGAACTATGGCTACACCTTC.

CDR3 nucleotides: TGTGCCAGCACTCCAGGGGGGCATAATTCACCCCTCCACTTT. This sequence encodes CASTPGGHNSPLHF. J is TRBJ1-6 and V is TRBV27; 7 nucleotides align to TRBD1. Germline-derived CDR1 and CDR2 are MNHEY and SMNVEV (reference sequence). This CDR3 is built from 14 residues. Germline trimming cut 7 bases from V and 5 bases from J; bases unmatched to any gene: 5.

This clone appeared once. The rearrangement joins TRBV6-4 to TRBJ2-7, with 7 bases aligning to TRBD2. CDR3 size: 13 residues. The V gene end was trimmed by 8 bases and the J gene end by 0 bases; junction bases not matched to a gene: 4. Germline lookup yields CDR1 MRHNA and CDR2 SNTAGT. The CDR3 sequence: CASVGGSSYEQYF. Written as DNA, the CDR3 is TGTGCCAGCGTGGGGGGGAGCTCCTACGAGCAGTACTTC.

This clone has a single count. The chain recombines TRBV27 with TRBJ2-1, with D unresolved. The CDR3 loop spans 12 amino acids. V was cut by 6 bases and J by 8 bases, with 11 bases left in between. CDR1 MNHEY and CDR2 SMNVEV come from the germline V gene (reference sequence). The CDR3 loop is CASRPFGDEQFF. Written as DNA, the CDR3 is TGTGCCAGCAGGCCGTTTGGCGATGAGCAGTTCTTC.

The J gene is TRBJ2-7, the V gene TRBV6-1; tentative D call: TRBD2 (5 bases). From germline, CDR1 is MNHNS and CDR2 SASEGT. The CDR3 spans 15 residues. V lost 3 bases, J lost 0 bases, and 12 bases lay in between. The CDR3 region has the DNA TGTGCCAGCAGTGATGGACTTCCGAGCTCCTACGAGCAGTACTTC. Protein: CASSDGLPSSYEQYF.

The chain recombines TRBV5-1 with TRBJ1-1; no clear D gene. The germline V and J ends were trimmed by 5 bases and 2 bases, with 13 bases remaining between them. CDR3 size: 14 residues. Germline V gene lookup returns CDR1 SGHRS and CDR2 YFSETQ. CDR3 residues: CASRPDTLNTEAFF. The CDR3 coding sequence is TGCGCCAGCAGGCCTGACACCCTAAACACTGAAGCTTTCTTT.

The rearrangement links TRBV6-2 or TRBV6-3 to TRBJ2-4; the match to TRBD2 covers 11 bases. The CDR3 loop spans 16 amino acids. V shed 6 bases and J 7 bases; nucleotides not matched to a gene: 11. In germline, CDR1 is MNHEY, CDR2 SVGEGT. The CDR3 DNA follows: TGTGCCAGCAGCCGCCTCCTAGCGGGGGGTCGTAACATTCAGTACTTC. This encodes CASSRLLAGGRNIQYF.

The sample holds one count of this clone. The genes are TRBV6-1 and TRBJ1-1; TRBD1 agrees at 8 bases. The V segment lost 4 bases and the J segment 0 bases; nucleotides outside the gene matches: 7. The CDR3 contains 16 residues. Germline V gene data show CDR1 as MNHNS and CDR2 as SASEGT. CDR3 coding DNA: TGTGCCAGCAGTGTCGACAGGGGCCTTATGAACACTGAAGCTTTCTTT. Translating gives CASSVDRGLMNTEAFF.

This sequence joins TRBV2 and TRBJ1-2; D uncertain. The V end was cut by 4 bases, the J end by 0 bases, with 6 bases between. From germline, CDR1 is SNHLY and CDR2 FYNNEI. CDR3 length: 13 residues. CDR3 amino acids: CASSGTANYGYTF. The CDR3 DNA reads TGTGCCAGCAGTGGGACTGCTAACTATGGCTACACCTTC.

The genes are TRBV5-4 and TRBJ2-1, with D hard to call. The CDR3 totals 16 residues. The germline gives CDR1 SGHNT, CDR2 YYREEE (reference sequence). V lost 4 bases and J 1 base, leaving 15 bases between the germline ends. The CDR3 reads CASSDGGPVSYNEQFF. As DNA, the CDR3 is TGTGCCAGCAGCGACGGTGGGCCGGTTTCCTACAATGAGCAGTTCTTC. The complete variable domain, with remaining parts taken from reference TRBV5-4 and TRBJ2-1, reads ETGVTQSPTHLIKTRGQQVTLRCSSQSGHNTVSWYQQALGQGPQFIFQYYREEENGRGNFPPRFSGLQFPNYSSELNVNALELDDSALYLCASSDGGPVSYNEQFFGPGTRLTVL.